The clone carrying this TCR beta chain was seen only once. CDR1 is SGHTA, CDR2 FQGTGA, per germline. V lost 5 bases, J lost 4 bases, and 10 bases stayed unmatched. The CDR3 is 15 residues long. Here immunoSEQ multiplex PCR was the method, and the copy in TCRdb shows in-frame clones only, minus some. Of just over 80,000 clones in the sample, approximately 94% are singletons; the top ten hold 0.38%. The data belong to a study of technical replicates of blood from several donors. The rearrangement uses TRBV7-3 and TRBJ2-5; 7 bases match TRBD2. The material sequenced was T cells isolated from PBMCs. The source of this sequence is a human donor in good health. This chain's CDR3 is CASSPPGGGPETQYF. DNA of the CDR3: TGTGCCAGCAGCCCACCGGGAGGAGGGCCAGAGACCCAGTACTTC. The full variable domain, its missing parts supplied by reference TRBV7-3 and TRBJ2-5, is GAGVSQTPSNKVTEKGKYVELRCDPISGHTALYWYRQSLGQGPEFLIYFQGTGAADDSGLPNDRFFAVRPEGSVSTLKIQRTERGDSAVYLCASSPPGGGPETQYFGPGTRLLVL.